Listed below are T cell receptor beta chains from one sample, sequenced in a study of neoadjuvant nivolumab and ipilimumab in lung cancer. Data came from immunoSEQ multiplex PCR; TCRdb stores just in-frame clones and leaves some out. The data show more than 8,500 clones, with more than 70% seen just once and around 7.5% held by the top ten. Sequenced material: tumor tissue, taken after neoadjuvant nivolumab, alone or with ipilimumab, at or shortly before surgery. Every receptor here comes from an adult with non-small cell lung cancer. Some clones in this sample may be carry-over from other donors' samples. The CDR3 runs from the conserved cysteine through the conserved F or W. A D gene is named only where the DNA matches it firmly. Rows give clone size only sometimes, using once, few, many, or a class for an expanded clone.

V gene	D gene	clone size	J gene	CDR3 protein	CDR3 DNA
TRBV11-3	.	once	TRBJ2-7	CASSFLLSYEQYF	TGTGCCAGCAGCTTTCTACTGTCCTATGAGCAGTACTTC
TRBV7-2	TRBD2	.	TRBJ2-7	CASSLGGREYEQYF	TGTGCCAGCAGCTTAGGCGGGAGGGAGTACGAGCAGTACTTC
TRBV6-5	.	.	TRBJ1-2	CASSKGHYGYTF	TGTGCCAGCAGTAAGGGTCACTATGGCTACACCTTC
TRBV5-5	.	.	TRBJ2-1	CASSFRGGDYNEQFF	TGTGCCAGCAGCTTCCGAGGGGGGGACTACAATGAGCAGTTCTTC
TRBV25-1	.	.	TRBJ1-5	CASSGGSGGSNQPQHF	TGTGCCAGCAGTGGAGGCAGCGGGGGTAGCAATCAGCCCCAGCATTTT
TRBV5-4	TRBD2	.	TRBJ2-5	CASSLVLAETGTQYF	TGTGCCAGCAGCTTGGTTCTAGCGGAGACTGGGACCCAGTACTTC
TRBV27	.	medium-sized	TRBJ2-7	CASGGYPYEQYF	TGTGCCAGCGGGGGATATCCCTACGAGCAGTACTTC
TRBV5-1	TRBD1	.	TRBJ1-2	CASSRGTGGALEGYTF	TGCGCCAGCAGCCGCGGTACAGGGGGCGCTTTGGAAGGCTACACCTTC
TRBV5-1	TRBD2	.	TRBJ2-7	CASSGGGSYEQYF	TGCGCCAGCAGCGGGGGGGGATCCTACGAGCAGTACTTC
TRBV27	.	.	TRBJ2-7	CASSPQLDSHEQYF	TGTGCCAGCAGTCCCCAATTAGACAGCCACGAGCAGTACTTC
TRBV7-2	TRBD1	.	TRBJ1-5	CASSLAGGLSNQPQHF	TGTGCCAGCAGCTTAGCAGGGGGCCTTAGCAATCAGCCCCAGCATTTT
TRBV6-6	.	once	TRBJ2-7	CASSPVPYEQYF	TGTGCCAGCAGCCCGGTCCCGTACGAGCAGTACTTC
TRBV10-3	TRBD1	.	TRBJ2-3	CAIRRDRGPGDTQYF	TGTGCCATCCGACGGGACAGGGGGCCAGGGGATACGCAGTATTTT
TRBV7-9	TRBD2	.	TRBJ2-7	CASSQTYSSSGRTPYEQYF	TGTGCCAGCAGCCAAACCTACAGTAGTAGCGGGAGGACCCCCTACGAGCAGTACTTC
TRBV6-5	.	.	TRBJ1-4	CASSYSGQGPEKLFF	TGTGCCAGCAGTTACTCGGGGCAGGGACCAGAAAAACTGTTTTTT
TRBV18	.	.	TRBJ1-1	CASSKTTSATEAFF	TGTGCCAGCTCAAAGACAACCTCGGCCACTGAAGCTTTCTTT
TRBV7-9	.	.	TRBJ1-1	CASSLVPGWATPGTEAFF	TGTGCCAGCAGCTTAGTTCCCGGTTGGGCCACTCCGGGCACTGAAGCTTTCTTT
TRBV11-2	.	once	TRBJ1-3	CASSGSWGMADTIYF	TGTGCCAGCAGCGGGTCCTGGGGAATGGCGGACACCATATATTTT
TRBV18	.	.	TRBJ2-2	CASSTTGSSTGELFF	TGTGCCAGCTCAACTACAGGGTCGAGCACCGGGGAGCTGTTTTTT
TRBV7-9	.	.	TRBJ1-1	CAPTRTVNTEAFF	TGTGCCCCAACCCGGACAGTGAACACTGAAGCTTTCTTT
TRBV7-2	TRBD1	.	TRBJ1-2	CASSFLQGDGYTF	TGTGCCAGCAGCTTCCTTCAGGGGGACGGCTACACCTTC
TRBV7-3	TRBD1	.	TRBJ2-6	CASSSTGGVGANVLTF	TGTGCCAGCAGCTCCACAGGGGGCGTTGGGGCCAACGTCCTGACTTTC
TRBV5-6	TRBD1	.	TRBJ1-1	CASSSGGGGGTEAFF	TGTGCCAGCAGCTCGGGAGGAGGGGGCGGAACTGAAGCTTTCTTT
TRBV2	TRBD1	.	TRBJ1-2	CASKPGQGPFYGYTF	TGTGCCAGCAAACCGGGACAGGGGCCTTTCTATGGCTACACCTTC
TRBV12-5	TRBD1	.	TRBJ2-1	CASGLRQGKTYNEQFF	TGTGCTAGTGGTCTCAGACAGGGGAAGACCTACAATGAGCAGTTCTTC
TRBV6-1	TRBD1	large	TRBJ1-1	CASDWTGGLNTEAFF	TGTGCCAGCGATTGGACAGGGGGCCTGAACACTGAAGCTTTCTTT
TRBV5-4	.	.	TRBJ2-3	CASSFQGDTQYF	TGTGCCAGCAGCTTCCAGGGTGATACGCAGTATTTT
TRBV18	TRBD1	.	TRBJ2-7	CASSPGTEPYEQYF	TGTGCCAGCTCACCTGGGACAGAGCCCTACGAGCAGTACTTC
TRBV7-2	TRBD1	.	TRBJ1-2	CASSSRQGGPTNYGYTF	TGTGCCAGCAGCTCCAGACAGGGAGGCCCGACCAACTATGGCTACACCTTC
TRBV18	.	.	TRBJ2-3	CASSPQGIYTDTQYF	TGTGCCAGCTCACCCCAGGGAATTTACACAGATACGCAGTATTTT
TRBV4-3	TRBD2	.	TRBJ2-1	CASSEGEGYNEQFF	TGCGCCAGCAGCGAAGGGGAGGGTTACAATGAGCAGTTCTTC
TRBV29-1	.	few	TRBJ1-2	CSVEIPRLGWSSYGYTF	TGCAGCGTTGAAATCCCTCGGTTAGGGTGGTCTAGCTATGGCTACACCTTC
TRBV27	.	.	TRBJ2-1	CASRSSYNEQFF	TGTGCCAGCAGGAGCTCCTACAATGAGCAGTTCTTC
TRBV5-1	TRBD1	few	TRBJ1-2	CASRQGQVYGYTF	TGCGCCAGCCGTCAAGGACAGGTCTATGGCTACACCTTC
TRBV10-3	.	.	TRBJ2-7	CAIRVVGGEEQYF	TGTGCCATCAGGGTGGTTGGTGGGGAAGAGCAGTACTTC
TRBV18	.	.	TRBJ2-3	CASKPRVVDTQYF	TGTGCCAGCAAACCCAGGGTTGTAGATACGCAGTATTTT
TRBV7-2	.	few	TRBJ1-5	CASSSDSGGNQPQHF	TGTGCCAGCAGCTCCGACAGTGGCGGCAATCAGCCCCAGCATTTT
TRBV5-1	TRBD1	.	TRBJ2-7	CASSSNRGTYEQYF	TGCGCCAGCAGCTCAAACAGGGGAACCTACGAGCAGTACTTC
TRBV5-4	TRBD2	.	TRBJ2-7	CASSMTSGVGEQYF	TGTGCCAGCAGCATGACTAGCGGGGTTGGTGAGCAGTACTTC
TRBV19	TRBD2	.	TRBJ2-7	CASSPRTSGTSYEQYF	TGTGCCAGTAGCCCTAGGACTAGCGGGACCTCCTACGAGCAGTACTTC
TRBV6-5	TRBD1	.	TRBJ1-6	CATQGGTDNSPLHF	TGTGCCACCCAGGGAGGGACAGATAATTCACCCCTCCACTTT
TRBV6-5	TRBD2	.	TRBJ2-1	CASRDYYNNEQFF	TGTGCCAGCCGGGACTACTACAACAATGAGCAGTTCTTC
TRBV7-9	.	.	TRBJ2-1	CASSPPGGSYNEQFF	TGTGCCAGCAGCCCCCCTGGCGGATCATACAATGAGCAGTTCTTC
TRBV7-2	TRBD1	few	TRBJ2-7	CASSWDRDGEQYF	TGTGCCAGCAGCTGGGACAGGGATGGGGAGCAGTACTTC
TRBV2	.	.	TRBJ2-2	CASSEGALRGRSTGELFF	TGTGCCAGCAGTGAGGGGGCCCTCCGGGGAAGAAGCACCGGGGAGCTGTTTTTT
TRBV19	TRBD2	few	TRBJ2-3	CASSIVSGGGASGTQYF	TGTGCCAGTAGTATAGTTAGTGGCGGGGGGGCCTCGGGTACGCAGTATTTT
TRBV13	.	once	TRBJ2-3	CASSSSTEGFGTDTQYF	TGTGCCAGCAGCTCATCCACGGAGGGATTTGGCACAGATACGCAGTATTTT
TRBV7-2	TRBD2	few	TRBJ2-3	CASRRGAGTDTQYF	TGTGCCAGCAGGCGGGGGGCCGGCACAGATACGCAGTATTTT
TRBV2	TRBD1	.	TRBJ2-7	CASTRDRSYEQYF	TGTGCCAGCACCCGGGACAGGTCGTACGAGCAGTACTTC
TRBV5-1	TRBD1	.	TRBJ2-2	CASGWTGGNTGELFF	TGCGCCAGCGGGTGGACAGGGGGCAACACCGGGGAGCTGTTTTTT
TRBV6-5	TRBD1	few	TRBJ2-3	CAIPGGEQYF	TGTGCCATCCCAGGGGGCGAGCAGTATTTT
TRBV6-5	.	.	TRBJ1-1	CASSWGAESTEAFF	TGTGCCAGCAGTTGGGGCGCCGAGAGCACTGAAGCTTTCTTT
TRBV5-1	.	.	TRBJ1-3	CASSTPGGAGNTIYF	TGCGCCAGCAGCACCCCGGGCGGGGCTGGAAACACCATATATTTT
TRBV6-6	.	.	TRBJ2-7	CASSYSAGIGYEQYF	TGTGCCAGCAGTTACTCAGCAGGAATCGGGTACGAGCAGTACTTC
TRBV7-2	.	few	TRBJ1-1	CASSLVGRAVTEAFF	TGTGCCAGCAGCTTAGTCGGCAGGGCCGTCACTGAAGCTTTCTTT
TRBV19	.	.	TRBJ2-3	CASSIGLYKSTDTQYF	TGTGCCAGTAGTATAGGGCTGTACAAGAGCACAGATACGCAGTATTTT
TRBV18	TRBD1	.	TRBJ2-2	CASSLAISGTGDTGELFF	TGTGCCAGCTCACTCGCGATATCCGGGACAGGGGACACCGGGGAGCTGTTTTTT
TRBV19	.	.	TRBJ1-5	CASSYTRHSNQPQHF	TGTGCCAGTAGCTATACACGTCATAGCAATCAGCCCCAGCATTTT